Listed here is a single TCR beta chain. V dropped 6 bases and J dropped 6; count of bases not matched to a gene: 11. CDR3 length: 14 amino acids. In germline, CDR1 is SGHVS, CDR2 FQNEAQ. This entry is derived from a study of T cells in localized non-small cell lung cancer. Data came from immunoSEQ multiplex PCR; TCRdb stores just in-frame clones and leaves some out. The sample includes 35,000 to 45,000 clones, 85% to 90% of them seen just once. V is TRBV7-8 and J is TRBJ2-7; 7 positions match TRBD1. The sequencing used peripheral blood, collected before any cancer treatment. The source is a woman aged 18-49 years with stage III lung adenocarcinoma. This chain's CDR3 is CASSTDRAVGEQYF. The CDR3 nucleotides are TGTGCCAGCAGTACCGACAGGGCGGTTGGCGAGCAGTACTTC.